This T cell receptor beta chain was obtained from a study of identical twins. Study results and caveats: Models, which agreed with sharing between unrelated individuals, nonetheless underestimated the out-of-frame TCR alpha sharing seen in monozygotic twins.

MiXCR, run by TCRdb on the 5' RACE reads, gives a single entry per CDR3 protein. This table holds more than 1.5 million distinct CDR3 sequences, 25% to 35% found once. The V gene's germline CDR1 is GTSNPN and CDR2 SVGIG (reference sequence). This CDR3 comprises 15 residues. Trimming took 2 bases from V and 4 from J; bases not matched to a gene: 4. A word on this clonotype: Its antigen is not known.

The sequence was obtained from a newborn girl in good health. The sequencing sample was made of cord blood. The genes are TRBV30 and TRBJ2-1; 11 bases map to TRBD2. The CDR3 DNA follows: TGTGCCTGGAGTCTAGCGGGGGGTGGTTACAATGAGCAGTTCTTC. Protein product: CAWSLAGGGYNEQFF. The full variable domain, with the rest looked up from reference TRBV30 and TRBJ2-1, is SQTIHQWPATLVQPVGSPLSLECTVEGTSNPNLYWYRQAAGRGLQLLFYSVGIGQISSEVPQNLSASRPQDRQFILSSKKLLLSDSGFYLCAWSLAGGGYNEQFFGPGTRLTVL.